These 5 T cell receptor beta chains originate from one sample sequenced in a study of radiotherapy plus CTLA-4 blockade in lung cancer. The protocol was immunoSEQ multiplex PCR, while the TCRdb copy is restricted to in-frame clones and leaves out a portion. The repertoire includes tens of thousands of clones, 79% of them detected once, and roughly a tenth sits in the top ten. The material sequenced was peripheral blood, taken from a patient treated with radiotherapy plus ipilimumab. Receptor source: a human donor with non-small cell lung cancer who had a complete response to radiotherapy plus ipilimumab.

This clone occurred a few times. This rearrangement joins TRBV5-8 to TRBJ2-1; 8 bases map to TRBD2. The germline gives CDR1 SGHTS, CDR2 YDEGEE. Trimming at V came to 0 bases and at J to 8 bases, leaving 13 bases not matched to a gene. CDR3 size: 17 residues. The CDR3 sequence is CASSLAQRGRSRDEQFF. DNA for the CDR3: TGTGCCAGCAGCTTGGCCCAGCGGGGGCGTTCTAGGGATGAGCAGTTCTTC.

V is TRBV10-2 and J is TRBJ1-6; D might be TRBD1 (5 bases). The germline V gene has CDR1 WSHSY and CDR2 SAAADI. The CDR3 consists of 13 residues. V lost 6 bases and J lost 6, with 9 bases in between. This CDR3 is CASSRGLNSPLHF. The CDR3 DNA follows: TGCGCCAGCAGCCGGGGCCTTAATTCACCCCTCCACTTT.

The CDR3 reads CASSLPGQVEYGYTF. The CDR3 DNA reads as TGCGCCAGCAGCCTACCGGGACAGGTTGAATATGGCTACACCTTC. This chain links TRBV5-1 with TRBJ1-2; 8 nucleotides line up with TRBD1. The CDR3 has 15 residues. V was pared by 4 bases and J by 5 bases, with 10 bases of the junction left unmatched. Germline lookup yields CDR1 SGHRS and CDR2 YFSETQ.

The genes are TRBV5-1 and TRBJ2-1; 9 nucleotides align to TRBD1. V was clipped by 7 bases and J by 7 bases; unmatched bases: 9. The CDR3 sequence is 14 residues long. Germline assignment: CDR1 SGHRS and CDR2 YFSETQ. CDR3 DNA: TGCGCCAGCGGACCCGGGACAGGGCGTAATGAGCAGTTCTTC. It encodes CASGPGTGRNEQFF. The full variable domain, rest sourced from reference TRBV5-1 and TRBJ2-1, is KAGVTQTPRYLIKTRGQQVTLSCSPISGHRSVSWYQQTPGQGLQFLFEYFSETQRNKGNFPGRFSGRQFSNSRSEMNVSTLELGDSALYLCASGPGTGRNEQFFGPGTRLTVL.

This chain joins TRBV6-1 and TRBJ1-3, with no clear D. V was pared by 1 base and J by 4 bases, with 17 bases between. In germline, CDR1 is MNHNS, CDR2 SASEGT. The CDR3 is made up of 17 amino acids. The CDR3 bases are TGTGCCAGCAGTGAAGTCTGGGTGTCCGCCTCAGGAAACACCATATATTTT. Translating it yields CASSEVWVSASGNTIYF.